This record concerns one T cell receptor beta chain sequence. These data are taken from a study of blood T cell repertoires in COVID-19. Using immunoSEQ multiplex PCR, the repertoire was profiled, and TCRdb retains in-frame clones only, with some absent. The table has 80,000 to 95,000 clones, 75% to 85% seen once; the top ten hold 4% to 5.5%. The CDR3 has 14 residues. The germline V gene has CDR1 SGHRS and CDR2 YFSETQ. J was trimmed by 8 bases and V by 4 bases; bases with no gene match: 4. Followed over time, Seattle patients had been enrolled while infection was active. The sample comprised peripheral blood. The sequence came from a man older than 75 with COVID-19, enrolled during active disease. The chain is built from TRBV5-1 and TRBJ2-1; 12 bases are a match to TRBD2. The CDR3 region has the DNA TGCGCCAGCAGCACGACTAGCGGGAGCGATGAGCAGTTCTTC. It yields the protein CASSTTSGSDEQFF.